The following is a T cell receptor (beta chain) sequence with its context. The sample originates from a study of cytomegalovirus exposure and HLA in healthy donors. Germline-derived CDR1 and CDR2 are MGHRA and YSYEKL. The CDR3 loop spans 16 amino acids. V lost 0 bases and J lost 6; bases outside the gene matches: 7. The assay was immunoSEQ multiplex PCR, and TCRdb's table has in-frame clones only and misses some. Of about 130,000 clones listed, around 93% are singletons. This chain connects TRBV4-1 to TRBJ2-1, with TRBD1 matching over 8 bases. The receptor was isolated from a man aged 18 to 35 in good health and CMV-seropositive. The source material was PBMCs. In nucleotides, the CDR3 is TGCGCCAGCAGCCAAGATGTTGGGACAGGAGGCAATGAGCAGTTCTTC. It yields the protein CASSQDVGTGGNEQFF.